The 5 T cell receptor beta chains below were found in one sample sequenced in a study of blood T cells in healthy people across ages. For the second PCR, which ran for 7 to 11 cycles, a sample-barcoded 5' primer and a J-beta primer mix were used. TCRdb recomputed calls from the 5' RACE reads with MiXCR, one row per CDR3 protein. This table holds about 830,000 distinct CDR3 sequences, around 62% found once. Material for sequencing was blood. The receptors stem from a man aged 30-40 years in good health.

The DNA of the CDR3 is TGCAGTGCTAGCCCTGGACAACACACTGAAGCTTTCTTT. Amino acids: CSASPGQHTEAFF. This sequence joins TRBV20-1 and TRBJ1-1; TRBD1 might be the D (5 bases). Germline loops: CDR1 DFQATT, CDR2 SNEGSKA (reference sequence). The V gene lost 3 bases and the J gene lost 3 bases, with 11 bases spanning the gap. CDR3 length: 13 residues.

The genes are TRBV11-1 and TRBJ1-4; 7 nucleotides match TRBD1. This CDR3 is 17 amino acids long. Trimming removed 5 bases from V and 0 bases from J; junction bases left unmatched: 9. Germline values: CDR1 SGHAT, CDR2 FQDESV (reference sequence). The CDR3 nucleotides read TGTGCCAGCAGCCCTCAAGGACAGGAGGCAACTAATGAAAAACTGTTTTTT. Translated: CASSPQGQEATNEKLFF. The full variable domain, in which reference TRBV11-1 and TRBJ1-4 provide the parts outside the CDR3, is EAEVAQSPRYKITEKSQAVAFWCDPISGHATLYWYRQILGQGPELLVQFQDESVVDDSQLPKDRFSAERLKGVDSTLKIQPAELGDSAMYLCASSPQGQEATNEKLFFGSGTQLSVL.

In DNA, the CDR3 is TGTGCCAGCAGCCAAACGGGAGGGGGGGACAATGAGCAGTTCTTC. This translates into CASSQTGGGDNEQFF. The V gene is TRBV11-2, the J gene TRBJ2-1, with 8 bases identical to TRBD2. V lost 5 bases and J lost 5; bases outside the gene matches: 8. This CDR3 spans 15 amino acids. CDR1 and CDR2 (germline): SGHAT, FQNNGV.

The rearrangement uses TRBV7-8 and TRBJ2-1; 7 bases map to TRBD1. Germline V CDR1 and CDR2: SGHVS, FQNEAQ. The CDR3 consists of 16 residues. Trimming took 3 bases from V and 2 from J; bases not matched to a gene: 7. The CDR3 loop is CASSFRDRNAYNEQFF. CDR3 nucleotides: TGTGCCAGCAGCTTTCGGGACAGAAATGCCTACAATGAGCAGTTCTTC.

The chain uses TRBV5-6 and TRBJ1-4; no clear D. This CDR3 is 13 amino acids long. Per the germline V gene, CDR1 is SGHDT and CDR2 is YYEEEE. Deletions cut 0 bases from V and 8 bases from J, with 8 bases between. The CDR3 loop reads CASSLVSVEKLFF. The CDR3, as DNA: TGTGCCAGCAGCTTGGTCTCGGTGGAAAAACTGTTTTTT.